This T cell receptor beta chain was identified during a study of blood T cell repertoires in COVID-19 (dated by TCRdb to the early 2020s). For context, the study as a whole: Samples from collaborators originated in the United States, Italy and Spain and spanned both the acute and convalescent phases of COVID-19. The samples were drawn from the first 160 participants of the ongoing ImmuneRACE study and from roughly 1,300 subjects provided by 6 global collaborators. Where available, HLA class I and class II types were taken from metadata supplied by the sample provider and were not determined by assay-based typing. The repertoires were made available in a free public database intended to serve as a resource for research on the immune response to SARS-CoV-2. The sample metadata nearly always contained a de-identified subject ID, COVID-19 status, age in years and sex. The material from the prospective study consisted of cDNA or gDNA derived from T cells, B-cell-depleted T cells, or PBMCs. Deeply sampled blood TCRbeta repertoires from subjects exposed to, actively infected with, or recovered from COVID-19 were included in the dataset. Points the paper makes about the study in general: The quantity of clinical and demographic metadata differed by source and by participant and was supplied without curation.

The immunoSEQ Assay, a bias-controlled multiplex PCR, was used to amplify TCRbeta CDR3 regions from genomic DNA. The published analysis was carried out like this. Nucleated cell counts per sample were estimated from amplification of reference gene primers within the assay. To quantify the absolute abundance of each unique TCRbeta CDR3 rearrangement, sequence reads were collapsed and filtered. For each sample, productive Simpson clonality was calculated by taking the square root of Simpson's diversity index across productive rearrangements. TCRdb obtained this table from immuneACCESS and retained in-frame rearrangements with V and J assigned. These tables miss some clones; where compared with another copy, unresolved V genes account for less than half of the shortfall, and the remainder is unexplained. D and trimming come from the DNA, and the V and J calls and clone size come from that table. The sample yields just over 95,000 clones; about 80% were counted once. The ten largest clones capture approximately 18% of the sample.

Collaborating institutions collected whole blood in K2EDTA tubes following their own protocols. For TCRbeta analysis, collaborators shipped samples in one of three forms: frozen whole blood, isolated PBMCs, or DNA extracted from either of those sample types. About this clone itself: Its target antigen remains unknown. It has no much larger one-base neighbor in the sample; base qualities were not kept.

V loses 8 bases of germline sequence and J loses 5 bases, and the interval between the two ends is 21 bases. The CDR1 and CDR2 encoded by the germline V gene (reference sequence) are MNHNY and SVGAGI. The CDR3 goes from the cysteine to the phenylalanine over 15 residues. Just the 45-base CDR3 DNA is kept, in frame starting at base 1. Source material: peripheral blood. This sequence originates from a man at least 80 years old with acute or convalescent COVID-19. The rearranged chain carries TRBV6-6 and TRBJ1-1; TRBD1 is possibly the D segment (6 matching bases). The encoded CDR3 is CASWPGGWGKTEAFF. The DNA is TGTGCCAGCTGGCCGGGGGGCTGGGGAAAAACTGAAGCTTTCTTT.